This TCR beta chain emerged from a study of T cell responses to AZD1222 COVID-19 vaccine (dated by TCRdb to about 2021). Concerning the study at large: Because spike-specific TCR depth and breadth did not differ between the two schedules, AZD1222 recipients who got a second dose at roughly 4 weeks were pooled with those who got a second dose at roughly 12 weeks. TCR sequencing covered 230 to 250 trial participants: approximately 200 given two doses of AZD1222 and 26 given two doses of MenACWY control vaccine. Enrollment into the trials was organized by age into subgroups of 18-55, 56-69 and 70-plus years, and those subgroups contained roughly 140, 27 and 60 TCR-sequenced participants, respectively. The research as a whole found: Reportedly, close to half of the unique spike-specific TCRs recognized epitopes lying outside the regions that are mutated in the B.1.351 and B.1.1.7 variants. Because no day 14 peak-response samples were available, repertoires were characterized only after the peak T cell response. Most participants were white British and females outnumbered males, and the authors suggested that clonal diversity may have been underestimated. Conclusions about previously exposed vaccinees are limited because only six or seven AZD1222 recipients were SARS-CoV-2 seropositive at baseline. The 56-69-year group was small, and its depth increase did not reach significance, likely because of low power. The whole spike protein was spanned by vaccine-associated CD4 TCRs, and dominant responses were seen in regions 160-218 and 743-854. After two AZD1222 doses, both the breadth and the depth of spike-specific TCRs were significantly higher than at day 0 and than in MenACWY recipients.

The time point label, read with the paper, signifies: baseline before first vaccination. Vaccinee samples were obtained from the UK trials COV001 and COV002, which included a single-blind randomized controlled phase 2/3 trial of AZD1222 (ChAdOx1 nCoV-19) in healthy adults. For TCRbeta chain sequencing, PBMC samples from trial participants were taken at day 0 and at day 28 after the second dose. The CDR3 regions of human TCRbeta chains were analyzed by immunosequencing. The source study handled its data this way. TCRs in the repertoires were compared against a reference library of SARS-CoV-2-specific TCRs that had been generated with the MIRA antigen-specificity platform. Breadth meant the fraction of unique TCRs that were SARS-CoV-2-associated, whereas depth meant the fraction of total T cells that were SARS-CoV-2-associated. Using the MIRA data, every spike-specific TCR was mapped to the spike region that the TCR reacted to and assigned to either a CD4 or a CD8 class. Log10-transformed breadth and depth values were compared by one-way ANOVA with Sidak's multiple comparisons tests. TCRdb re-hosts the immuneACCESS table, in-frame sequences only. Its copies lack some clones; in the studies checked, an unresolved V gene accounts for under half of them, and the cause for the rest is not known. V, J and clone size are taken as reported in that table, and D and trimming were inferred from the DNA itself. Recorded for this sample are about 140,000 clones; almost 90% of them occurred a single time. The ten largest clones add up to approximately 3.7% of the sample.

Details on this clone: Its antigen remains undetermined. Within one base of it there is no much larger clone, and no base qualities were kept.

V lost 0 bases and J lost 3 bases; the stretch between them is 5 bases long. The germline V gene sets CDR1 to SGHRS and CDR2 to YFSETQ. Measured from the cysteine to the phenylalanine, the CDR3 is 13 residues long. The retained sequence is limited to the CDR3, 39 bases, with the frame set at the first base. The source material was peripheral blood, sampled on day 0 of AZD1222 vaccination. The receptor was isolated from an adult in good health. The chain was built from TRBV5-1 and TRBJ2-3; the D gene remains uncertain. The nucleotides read TGCGCCAGCAGCTTGGGAAGTACAGATACGCAGTATTTT. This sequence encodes CASSLGSTDTQYF. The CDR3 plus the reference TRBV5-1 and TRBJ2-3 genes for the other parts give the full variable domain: KAGVTQTPRYLIKTRGQQVTLSCSPISGHRSVSWYQQTPGQGLQFLFEYFSETQRNKGNFPGRFSGRQFSNSRSEMNVSTLELGDSALYLCASSLGSTDTQYFGPGTRLTVL.